This T cell receptor beta chain originates from a study of cytomegalovirus exposure and HLA in healthy donors. Turning to the study itself: The 90 to 150 validation repertoires matched the approximately 700 first-cohort repertoires in platform, a later analysis reported. General observations from the study: The classifier, whose performance was assessed in both the original and validation cohorts, reportedly diagnosed cytomegalovirus status with high specificity and sensitivity. Among the CMV-associated chains, three were confirmed in vitro as specific for CMV antigens. There were about 160 TCR beta chains listed as cytomegalovirus-associated.

The germline V gene has CDR1 LNHDA and CDR2 SQIVND (reference sequence). V was clipped by 9 bases and J by 0 bases; unmatched bases: 8. The CDR3 covers 15 residues. Profiled with immunoSEQ multiplex PCR; TCRdb holds only in-frame clones, not every one. The sample includes 130,000 or so clones, 89% of them seen just once. Worth noting for this clone: Antigen unknown.

The sequence was collected from a young woman in good health and CMV-seronegative. Material: PBMCs. The rearrangement joins TRBV19 to TRBJ1-3, with 7 bases aligning to TRBD1. The CDR3 loop reads CASGVDRFSGNTIYF. The CDR3 nucleotides are TGTGCCAGCGGGGTGGACAGGTTCTCTGGAAACACCATATATTTT.